This TCR beta chain was recovered during a study of blood T cell repertoires in COVID-19. The table came from immunoSEQ multiplex PCR; TCRdb's copy has only in-frame clones and leaves some out. Among roughly 200,000 clones listed, about 91% were seen once. Cohorts were based on clinical histories the participants reported. V gave up 6 bases and J gave up 6 bases, with 21 bases separating them. CDR1 MNHEY and CDR2 SVGEGT come from the germline V gene. The CDR3 length is 15 residues. The chain links TRBV6-2 or TRBV6-3 to TRBJ2-7; perhaps TRBD1 as D (5 bases). The sequencing sample was made of PBMCs or T cells enriched from blood (not recorded which). The TCR sequence derives from a woman in her 40s with acute COVID-19. In DNA, the CDR3 is TGTGCCAGCAGCCGACCCTGGGAATCTGACAGCGAGCAGTACTTC. Protein sequence: CASSRPWESDSEQYF.